A selection of T cell receptor beta chains follows, all from one sample in a study of response to subunit inactivated influenza vaccine. Using its own MiXCR run on the RT-PCR reads, TCRdb lists one record per CDR3 protein. In the table there are a few hundred thousand distinct CDR3 sequences, roughly a fifth of which are singletons. The sample was PBMCs from blood, taken less than 22 months after vaccination. These receptors came from a man between 45 and 75 years old who received an inactivated influenza vaccine. Each CDR3 is given with its conserved first and last residue. The D gene is left open where the match is weak. A clone size is listed for some rows: how often the clone was seen (once, few, many), or a class if it is expanded.

v_gene,j_gene,len,abundance,d_gene,CDR3aa,CDR3nt
TRBV20-1,TRBJ2-7,14,NA,NA,CSATAPRDSYEQYF,TGCAGTGCGACCGCACCTCGGGATAGCTACGAGCAGTACTTC
TRBV7-2,TRBJ1-1,15,few,NA,CASSLYSLMATEAFF,TGTGCCAGCAGCTTGTACAGCCTTATGGCAACTGAAGCTTTCTTT
TRBV5-8,TRBJ1-5,16,many,TRBD1,CASRGQGRNSNQPQHF,TGTGCCAGCAGGGGACAGGGACGGAATAGCAATCAGCCCCAGCATTTT
TRBV7-2,TRBJ1-6,16,few,TRBD1,CASSLAGTGNNSPLHF,TGTGCCAGCAGCTTAGCTGGGACAGGGAATAATTCACCCCTCCACTTT
TRBV6-5,TRBJ1-1,16,many,NA,CASSYLPHGMNTEAFF,TGTGCCAGCAGTTACCTGCCACATGGAATGAACACTGAAGCTTTCTTT
TRBV29-1,TRBJ2-1,13,many,NA,CSVEDEYEDEQFF,TGCAGCGTTGAAGATGAGTACGAAGATGAGCAGTTCTTC
TRBV25-1,TRBJ1-2,12,NA,NA,CASSKQGYGYTF,TGTGCCAGCAGTAAACAGGGCTATGGCTACACCTTC
TRBV7-2,TRBJ2-1,15,few,TRBD2,CASSYRAGGGNEQFF,TGTGCCAGCAGCTACAGAGCGGGAGGTGGGAATGAGCAGTTCTTC
TRBV3-1,TRBJ2-7,14,NA,TRBD2,CASTLTSGGYEQYF,TGTGCCAGCACCTTGACTAGCGGGGGCTACGAGCAGTACTTC
TRBV29-1,TRBJ2-7,13,few,TRBD1,CSALGQYTYEQYF,TGCAGCGCCCTGGGACAGTATACCTACGAGCAGTACTTC
TRBV12-3/TRBV12-4,TRBJ2-7,16,NA,NA,CASSFIFGGSSYEQYF,TGTGCCAGCAGTTTTATCTTTGGGGGCAGCTCCTACGAGCAGTACTTC
TRBV7-8,TRBJ1-2,13,few,NA,CASSLRQNYGYTF,TGTGCCAGCAGCTTACGGCAGAACTATGGCTACACCTTC
TRBV2,TRBJ2-3,16,NA,TRBD2,CASSFRLAEVTDTQYF,TGTGCCAGCAGTTTCAGACTAGCGGAGGTTACAGATACGCAGTATTTT
TRBV19,TRBJ1-5,15,NA,NA,CASTIGGSINQPQHF,TGTGCCAGTACCATCGGGGGATCTATCAATCAGCCCCAGCATTTT
TRBV14,TRBJ2-3,15,NA,NA,CASSQVGGPTDTQYF,TGTGCCAGCAGCCAAGTCGGGGGGCCCACAGATACGCAGTATTTT
TRBV3-1,TRBJ2-5,20,few,NA,CASSQDWSAETIHYQETQYF,TGTGCCAGCAGCCAAGATTGGTCAGCTGAGACCATTCATTACCAAGAGACCCAGTACTTC
TRBV7-2,TRBJ1-2,15,few,TRBD1,CASSLVVGDSYGYTF,TGTGCCAGCAGCTTAGTGGTGGGGGACAGCTATGGCTACACCTTC
TRBV3-1,TRBJ2-5,17,few,TRBD2,CASSQASGSLSSRTQYF,TGTGCCAGCAGCCAAGCTAGCGGGAGTTTATCGAGCAGGACCCAGTACTTC
TRBV11-1,TRBJ1-3,18,few,NA,CASRLGKTSLSAGNTIYF,TGTGCCAGCAGATTAGGGAAAACTTCCCTCTCTGCGGGGAACACCATATATTTT
TRBV18,TRBJ1-2,15,once,NA,CASSPGRQHTYGYTF,TGTGCCAGCTCACCCGGTAGACAGCATACTTATGGCTACACCTTC
TRBV11-2,TRBJ2-3,15,NA,TRBD2,CASSLGSGRAYTQYF,TGTGCCAGCAGCCTTGGTAGCGGGAGGGCCTATACGCAGTATTTT
TRBV7-9,TRBJ1-2,13,NA,NA,CASSSYNRDGYTF,TGTGCCAGCAGCTCATACAACAGGGATGGCTACACCTTC
TRBV12-3/TRBV12-4,TRBJ2-1,15,few,NA,CASRRPGLSTGEQFF,TGTGCCAGCAGGCGACCGGGACTTAGCACGGGTGAGCAGTTCTTC
TRBV11-2,TRBJ2-3,19,NA,TRBD2,CASSPGGSGGLLTTDTQYF,TGTGCCAGCAGCCCCGGGGGGAGCGGGGGCTTGCTAACAACAGATACGCAGTATTTT
TRBV5-6,TRBJ1-1,13,NA,NA,CASSIIRTAEAFF,TGTGCCAGCAGCATAATAAGGACAGCTGAAGCTTTCTTT
TRBV27,TRBJ1-2,15,NA,NA,CASSLSRQAYYGYTF,TGTGCCAGCAGTTTATCGCGACAGGCGTACTATGGCTACACCTTC
TRBV25-1,TRBJ2-1,13,NA,NA,CASRQEQRVEQFF,TGTGCCAGCCGACAGGAGCAAAGGGTTGAGCAGTTCTTC
TRBV4-2,TRBJ1-1,15,few,NA,CASSRTGAYNTEAFF,TGTGCCAGCAGCCGAACCGGGGCCTACAACACTGAAGCTTTCTTT
TRBV15,TRBJ2-7,13,few,NA,CATSRVGGYEQYF,TGTGCCACCAGCAGGGTCGGAGGTTACGAGCAGTACTTC
TRBV28,TRBJ1-4,15,few,NA,CASSQNRATNEKLFF,TGTGCCAGCAGCCAAAACAGGGCCACTAATGAAAAACTGTTTTTT
TRBV28,TRBJ2-3,14,NA,NA,CASSFTGMSDTQYF,TGTGCCAGCAGTTTCACAGGGATGTCAGATACGCAGTATTTT
TRBV18,TRBJ2-2,15,NA,NA,CASSPEALNTGELFF,TGTGCCAGCTCACCCGAGGCCCTTAACACCGGGGAGCTGTTTTTT
TRBV5-1,TRBJ2-3,15,NA,TRBD2,CASSVSGRAEDTQYF,TGCGCCAGCAGCGTTAGCGGGAGGGCCGAAGATACGCAGTATTTT
TRBV10-3,TRBJ2-3,15,few,TRBD2,CAISGLAGSTDTQYF,TGTGCCATCAGTGGACTAGCGGGTAGCACAGATACGCAGTATTTT
TRBV29-1,TRBJ1-5,14,many,NA,CSVEVADPNQPQHF,TGCAGCGTTGAAGTGGCGGATCCCAATCAGCCCCAGCATTTT
TRBV27,TRBJ1-3,13,few,NA,CASSLSTGNTIYF,TGTGCCAGCAGTTTATCGACTGGAAACACCATATATTTT
TRBV4-3,TRBJ1-4,13,NA,NA,CASSQLRGEKLFF,TGCGCCAGCAGCCAATTACGAGGTGAAAAACTGTTTTTT
TRBV30,TRBJ2-1,12,few,NA,CAWNLGGGEQFF,TGTGCCTGGAATCTGGGGGGCGGTGAGCAGTTCTTC
TRBV20-1,TRBJ1-3,17,many,NA,CSARAGQYLSSGNTIYF,TGCAGTGCTAGAGCGGGGCAATACCTTTCCTCTGGAAACACCATATATTTT
TRBV20-1,TRBJ2-7,13,NA,TRBD2,CSAPGLAGLEQYF,TGCAGTGCCCCGGGACTAGCGGGACTCGAGCAGTACTTC